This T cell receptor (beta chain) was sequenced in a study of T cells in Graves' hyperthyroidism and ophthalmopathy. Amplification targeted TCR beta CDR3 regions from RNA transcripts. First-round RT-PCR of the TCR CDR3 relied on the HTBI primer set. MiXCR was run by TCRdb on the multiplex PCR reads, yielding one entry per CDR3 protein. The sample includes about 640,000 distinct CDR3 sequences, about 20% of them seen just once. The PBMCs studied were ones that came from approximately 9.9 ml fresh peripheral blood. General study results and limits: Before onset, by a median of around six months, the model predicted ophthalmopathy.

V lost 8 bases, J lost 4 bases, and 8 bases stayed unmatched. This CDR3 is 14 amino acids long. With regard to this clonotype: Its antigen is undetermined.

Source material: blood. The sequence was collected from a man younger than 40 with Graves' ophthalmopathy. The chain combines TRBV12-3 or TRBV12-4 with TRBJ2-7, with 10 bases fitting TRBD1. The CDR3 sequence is CASGGQGRGYEQYF. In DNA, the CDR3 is TGTGCCAGCGGGGGACAGGGGCGCGGGTACGAGCAGTACTTC.